This TCR beta chain comes out of a study of cytomegalovirus exposure and HLA in healthy donors. Points from the study as a whole: TCR beta V segments were, for the most part, productive about 87% or about 30% of the time in an earlier analysis.

Concerning this clone itself: Its specificity is unknown.

The CDR3 is 15 residues long. The V and J ends lost 5 bases and 3 bases respectively, with 17 bases between them. Germline values: CDR1 SGHVS, CDR2 FNYEAQ. Both 60 Vbeta primers and 13 Jbeta primers went into the PCR. Assay used: immunoSEQ multiplex PCR; TCRdb lists only in-frame clones, some missing. The sample contains around 50,000 clones, about 80% of which appear only once. The chain recombines TRBV7-6 with TRBJ2-7; possible D gene TRBD1, 6 bases. This TCR derives from a man aged 50 or older in good health and CMV-seronegative. Sample: PBMCs. CDR3 amino acids: CASSGQDSYHYEQYF. CDR3 coding DNA: TGTGCCAGCAGCGGCCAGGACAGTTACCACTACGAGCAGTACTTC. The full variable domain, its missing parts supplied by reference TRBV7-6 and TRBJ2-7, is GAGVSQSPRYKVTKRGQDVALRCDPISGHVSLYWYRQALGQGPEFLTYFNYEAQQDKSGLPNDRFSAERPEGSISTLTIQRTEQRDSAMYRCASSGQDSYHYEQYFGPGTRLTVT.